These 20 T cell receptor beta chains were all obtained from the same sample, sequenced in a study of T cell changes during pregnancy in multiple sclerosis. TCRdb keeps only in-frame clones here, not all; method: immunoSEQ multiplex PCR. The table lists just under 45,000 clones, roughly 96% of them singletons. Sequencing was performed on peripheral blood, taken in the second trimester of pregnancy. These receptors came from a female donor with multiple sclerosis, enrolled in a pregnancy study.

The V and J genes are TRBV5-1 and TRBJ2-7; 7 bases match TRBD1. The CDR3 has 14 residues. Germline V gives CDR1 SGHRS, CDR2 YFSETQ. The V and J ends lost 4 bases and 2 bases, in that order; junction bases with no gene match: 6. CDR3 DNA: TGCGCCAGCAGCCTACAGGGGATCACCTACGAGCAGTACTTC. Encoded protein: CASSLQGITYEQYF.

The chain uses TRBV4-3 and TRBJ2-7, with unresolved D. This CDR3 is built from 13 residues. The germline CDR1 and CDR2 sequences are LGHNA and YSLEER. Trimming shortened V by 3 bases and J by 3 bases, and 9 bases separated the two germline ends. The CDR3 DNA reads TGCGCCAGCAGCCAGGTTCCCGGCTACGAGCAGTACTTC. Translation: CASSQVPGYEQYF.

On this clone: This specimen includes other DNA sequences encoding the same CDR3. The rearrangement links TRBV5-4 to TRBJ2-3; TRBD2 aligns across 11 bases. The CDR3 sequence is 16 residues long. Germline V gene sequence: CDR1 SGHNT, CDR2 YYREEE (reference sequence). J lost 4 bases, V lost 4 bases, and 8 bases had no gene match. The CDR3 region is CASSGFTSGSPDTQYF. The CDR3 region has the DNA TGTGCCAGCAGCGGCTTCACTAGCGGGAGTCCAGATACGCAGTATTTT.

CDR3 sequence (DNA): TGCGCCAGCAGCCAAGACGGGGGAGGGCCTACATATGAGCAGTTCTTC. Residues: CASSQDGGGPTYEQFF. This rearrangement joins TRBV4-1 to TRBJ2-1, with 7 bases fitting TRBD2. This CDR3 has 16 residues. CDR1 and CDR2 (germline): MGHRA, YSYEKL. Trimming removed 0 bases from V and 8 bases from J; junction bases left unmatched: 10.

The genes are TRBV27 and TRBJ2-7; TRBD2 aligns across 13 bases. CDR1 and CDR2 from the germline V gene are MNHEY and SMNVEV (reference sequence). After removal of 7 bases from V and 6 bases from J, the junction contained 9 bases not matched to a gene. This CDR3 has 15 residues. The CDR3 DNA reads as TGTGCCAGCACTAATAACGGACTAGCGGGAGCCGAGCAGTACTTC. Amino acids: CASTNNGLAGAEQYF.

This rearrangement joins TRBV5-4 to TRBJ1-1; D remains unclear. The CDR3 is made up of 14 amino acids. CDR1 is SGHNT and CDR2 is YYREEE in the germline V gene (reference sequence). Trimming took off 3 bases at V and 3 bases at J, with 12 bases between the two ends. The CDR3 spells CASSSTPGDTEAFF. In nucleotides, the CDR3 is TGTGCCAGCAGCTCCACCCCGGGTGACACTGAAGCTTTCTTT.

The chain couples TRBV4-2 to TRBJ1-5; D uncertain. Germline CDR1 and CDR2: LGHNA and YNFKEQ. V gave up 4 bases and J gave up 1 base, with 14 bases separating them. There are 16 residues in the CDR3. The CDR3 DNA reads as TGTGCCAGCAGCCCAGGTAGGGAGGTGAGCAATCAGCCCCAGCATTTT. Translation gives CASSPGREVSNQPQHF.

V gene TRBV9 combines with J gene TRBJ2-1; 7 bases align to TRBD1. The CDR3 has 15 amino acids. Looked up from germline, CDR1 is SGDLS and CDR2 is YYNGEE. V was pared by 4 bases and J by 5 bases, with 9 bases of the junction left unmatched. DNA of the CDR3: TGTGCCAGCAGCCCTTTAGGGGACAGCAACAATGAGCAGTTCTTC. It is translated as CASSPLGDSNNEQFF. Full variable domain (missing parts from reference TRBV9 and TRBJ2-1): DSGVTQTPKHLITATGQRVTLRCSPRSGDLSVYWYQQSLDQGLQFLIQYYNGEERAKGNILERFSAQQFPDLHSELNLSSLELGDSALYFCASSPLGDSNNEQFFGPGTRLTVL.

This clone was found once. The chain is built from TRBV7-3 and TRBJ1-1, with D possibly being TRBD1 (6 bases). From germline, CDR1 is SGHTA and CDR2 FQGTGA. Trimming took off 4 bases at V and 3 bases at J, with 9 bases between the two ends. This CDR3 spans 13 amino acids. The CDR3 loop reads CASSSYRDTEAFF. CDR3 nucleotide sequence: TGTGCCAGCAGCTCGTACAGGGACACTGAAGCTTTCTTT.

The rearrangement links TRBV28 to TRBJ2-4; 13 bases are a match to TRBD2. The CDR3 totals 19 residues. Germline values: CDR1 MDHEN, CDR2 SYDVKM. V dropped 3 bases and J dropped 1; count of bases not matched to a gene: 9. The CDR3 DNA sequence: TGTGCCAGCAGTTTTTGGGGACTAGCGGGATCTAGGGCCAAAAACATTCAGTACTTC. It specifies CASSFWGLAGSRAKNIQYF. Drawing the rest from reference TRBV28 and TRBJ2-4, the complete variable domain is DVKVTQSSRYLVKRTGEKVFLECVQDMDHENMFWYRQDPGLGLRLIYFSYDVKMKEKGDIPEGYSVSREKKERFSLILESASTNQTSMYLCASSFWGLAGSRAKNIQYFGAGTRLSVL.

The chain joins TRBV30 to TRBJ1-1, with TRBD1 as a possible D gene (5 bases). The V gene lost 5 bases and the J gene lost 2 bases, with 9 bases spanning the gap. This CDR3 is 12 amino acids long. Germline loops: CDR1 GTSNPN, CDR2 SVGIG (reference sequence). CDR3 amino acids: CAWRQRNTEAFF. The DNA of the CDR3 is TGTGCCTGGCGACAGAGAAACACTGAAGCTTTCTTT.

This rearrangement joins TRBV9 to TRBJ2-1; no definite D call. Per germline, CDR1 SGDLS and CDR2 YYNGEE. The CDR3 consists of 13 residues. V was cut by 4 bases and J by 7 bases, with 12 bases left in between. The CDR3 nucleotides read TGTGCCAGCAGCTCGAGAATCGGGAATGAGCAGTTCTTC. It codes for CASSSRIGNEQFF.

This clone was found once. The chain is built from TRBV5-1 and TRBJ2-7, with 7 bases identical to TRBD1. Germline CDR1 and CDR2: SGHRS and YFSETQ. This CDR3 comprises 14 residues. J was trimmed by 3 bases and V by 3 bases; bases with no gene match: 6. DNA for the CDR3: TGCGCCAGCAGCTCGCCGGGACAGTACTACGAGCAGTACTTC. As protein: CASSSPGQYYEQYF.

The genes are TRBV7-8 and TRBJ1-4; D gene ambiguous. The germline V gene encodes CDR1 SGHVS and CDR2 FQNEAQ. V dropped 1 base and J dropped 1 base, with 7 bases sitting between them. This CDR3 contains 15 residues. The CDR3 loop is CASSLDGGTNEKLFF. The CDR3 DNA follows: TGTGCCAGCAGCTTAGACGGCGGAACTAATGAAAAACTGTTTTTT.

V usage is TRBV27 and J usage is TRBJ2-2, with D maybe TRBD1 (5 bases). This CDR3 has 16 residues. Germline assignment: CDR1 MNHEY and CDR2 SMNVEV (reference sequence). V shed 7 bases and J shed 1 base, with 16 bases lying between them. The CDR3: CASIAREGRNTGELFF. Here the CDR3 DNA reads TGTGCCAGCATTGCCAGGGAAGGGCGGAACACCGGGGAGCTGTTTTTT.

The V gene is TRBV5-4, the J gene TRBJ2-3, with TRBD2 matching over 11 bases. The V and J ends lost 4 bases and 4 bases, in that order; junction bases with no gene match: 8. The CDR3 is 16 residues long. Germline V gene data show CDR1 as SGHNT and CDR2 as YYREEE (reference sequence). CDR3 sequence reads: CASSRYSGGAPDTQYF. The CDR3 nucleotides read TGTGCCAGCAGCCGATATAGCGGGGGGGCCCCAGATACGCAGTATTTT.

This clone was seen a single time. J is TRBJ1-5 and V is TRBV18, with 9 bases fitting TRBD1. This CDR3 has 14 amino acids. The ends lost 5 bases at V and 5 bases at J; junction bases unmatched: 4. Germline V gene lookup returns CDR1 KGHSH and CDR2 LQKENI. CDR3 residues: CASSSTGGDQPQHF. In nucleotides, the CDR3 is TGTGCCAGCTCATCGACAGGGGGGGATCAGCCCCAGCATTTT.

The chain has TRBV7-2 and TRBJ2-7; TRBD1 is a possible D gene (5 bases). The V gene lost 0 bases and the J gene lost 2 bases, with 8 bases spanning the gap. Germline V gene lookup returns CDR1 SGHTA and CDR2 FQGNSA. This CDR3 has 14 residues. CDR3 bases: TGTGCCAGCAGCTTAGCAGCAGGGACCTACGAGCAGTACTTC. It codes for CASSLAAGTYEQYF.

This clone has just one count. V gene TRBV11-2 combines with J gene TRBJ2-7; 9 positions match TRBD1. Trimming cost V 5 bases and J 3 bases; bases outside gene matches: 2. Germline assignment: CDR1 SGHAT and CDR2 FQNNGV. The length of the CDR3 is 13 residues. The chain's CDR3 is CASSPTGGYEQYF. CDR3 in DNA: TGTGCCAGCAGCCCGACAGGGGGCTACGAGCAGTACTTC. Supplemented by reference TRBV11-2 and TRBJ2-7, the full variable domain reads EAGVAQSPRYKIIEKRQSVAFWCNPISGHATLYWYQQILGQGPKLLIQFQNNGVVDDSQLPKDRFSAERLKGVDSTLKIQPAKLEDSAVYLCASSPTGGYEQYFGPGTRLTVT.

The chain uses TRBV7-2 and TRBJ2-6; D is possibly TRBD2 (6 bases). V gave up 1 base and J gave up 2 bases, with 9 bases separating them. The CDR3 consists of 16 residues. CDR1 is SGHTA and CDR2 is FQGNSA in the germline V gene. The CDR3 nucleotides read TGTGCCAGCAGCTTAGGTCCGGGAGCTGGGGCCAACGTCCTGACTTTC. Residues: CASSLGPGAGANVLTF.